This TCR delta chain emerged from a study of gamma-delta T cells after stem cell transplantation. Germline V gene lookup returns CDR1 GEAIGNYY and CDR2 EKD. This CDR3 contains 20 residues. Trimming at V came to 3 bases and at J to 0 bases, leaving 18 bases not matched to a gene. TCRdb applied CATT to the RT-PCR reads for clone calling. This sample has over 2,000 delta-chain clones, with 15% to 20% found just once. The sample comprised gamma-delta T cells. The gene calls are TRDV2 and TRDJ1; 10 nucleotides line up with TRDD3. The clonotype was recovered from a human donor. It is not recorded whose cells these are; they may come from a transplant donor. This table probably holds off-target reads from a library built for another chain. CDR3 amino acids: CACDPLELGDTFLYTDKLIF. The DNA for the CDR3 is TGTGCCTGTGACCCCCTTGAGTTGGGGGATACCTTTTTATACACCGATAAACTCATCTTT.